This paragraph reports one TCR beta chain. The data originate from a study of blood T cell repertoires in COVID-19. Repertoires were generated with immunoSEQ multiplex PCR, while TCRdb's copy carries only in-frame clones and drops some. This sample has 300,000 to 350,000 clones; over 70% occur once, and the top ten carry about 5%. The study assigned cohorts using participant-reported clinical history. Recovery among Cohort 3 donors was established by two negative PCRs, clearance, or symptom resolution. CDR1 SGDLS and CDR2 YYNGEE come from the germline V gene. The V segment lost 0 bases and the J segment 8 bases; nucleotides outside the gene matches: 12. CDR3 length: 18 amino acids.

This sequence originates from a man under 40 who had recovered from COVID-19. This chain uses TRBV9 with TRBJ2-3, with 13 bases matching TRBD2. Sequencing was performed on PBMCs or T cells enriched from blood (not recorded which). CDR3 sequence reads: CASSVGTSGGAGFRTQYF. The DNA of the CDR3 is TGTGCCAGCAGCGTAGGCACTAGCGGGGGGGCCGGATTCCGTACGCAGTATTTT.